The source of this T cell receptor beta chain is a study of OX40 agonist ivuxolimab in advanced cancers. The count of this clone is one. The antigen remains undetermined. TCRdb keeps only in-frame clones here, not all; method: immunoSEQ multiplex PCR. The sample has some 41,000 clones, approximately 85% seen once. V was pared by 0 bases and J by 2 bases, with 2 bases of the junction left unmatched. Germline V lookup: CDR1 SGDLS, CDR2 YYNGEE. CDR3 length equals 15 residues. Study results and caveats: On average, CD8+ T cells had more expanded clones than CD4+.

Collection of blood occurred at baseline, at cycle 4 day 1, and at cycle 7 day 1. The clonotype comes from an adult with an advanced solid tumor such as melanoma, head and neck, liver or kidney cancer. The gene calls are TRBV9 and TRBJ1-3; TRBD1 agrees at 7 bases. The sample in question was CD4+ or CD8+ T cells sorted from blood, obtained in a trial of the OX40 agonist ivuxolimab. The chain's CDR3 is CASSVGGGTGNTIYF. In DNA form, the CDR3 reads TGTGCCAGCAGCGTAGGAGGGGGCACTGGAAACACCATATATTTT.